The rows below give T cell receptor beta chains drawn from one sample of a study of cytomegalovirus exposure and HLA in healthy donors. Clones were read by immunoSEQ multiplex PCR, and TCRdb kept only the in-frame ones, dropping some. The table lists around 76,000 clones. Input material: PBMCs. These TCRs come from a woman aged 55-70 years in good health and CMV-seronegative. Each CDR3 is given with its conserved first and last residue. The order of the fields is D gene, V gene, J gene, CDR3 protein, CDR3 DNA. A D gene is named only where the DNA matches it firmly.

d_gene: TRBD2
v_gene: TRBV19
j_gene: TRBJ2-7
CDR3aa: CASSTLAGPVEQYF
CDR3nt: TGTGCCAGTAGTACCCTAGCGGGACCAGTCGAGCAGTACTTC

d_gene: TRBD2
v_gene: TRBV2
j_gene: TRBJ2-1
CDR3aa: CASSAGLAGSYNEQFF
CDR3nt: TGTGCCAGCAGTGCGGGGCTAGCGGGATCCTACAATGAGCAGTTCTTC

d_gene: TRBD2
v_gene: TRBV30
j_gene: TRBJ2-1
CDR3aa: CAWSGTSGYNEQFF
CDR3nt: TGTGCCTGGAGTGGGACTAGCGGCTACAATGAGCAGTTCTTC

d_gene: TRBD2
v_gene: TRBV2
j_gene: TRBJ2-7
CDR3aa: CASMESPSGVSYEQYF
CDR3nt: TGTGCCAGCATGGAGTCCCCTAGCGGGGTCTCCTACGAGCAGTACTTC

d_gene: NA
v_gene: TRBV10-3
j_gene: TRBJ2-7
CDR3aa: CAISEGQYEQYF
CDR3nt: TGTGCCATCAGTGAGGGACAGTACGAGCAGTACTTC

d_gene: NA
v_gene: TRBV7-2
j_gene: TRBJ2-7
CDR3aa: CASSLLAYEQYF
CDR3nt: TGTGCCAGCAGCTTACTAGCATACGAGCAGTACTTC

d_gene: TRBD2
v_gene: TRBV5-1
j_gene: TRBJ2-2
CDR3aa: CASRLTSGTAGELFF
CDR3nt: TGCGCCAGCAGATTGACTAGCGGGACAGCCGGGGAGCTGTTTTTT

d_gene: NA
v_gene: TRBV7-2
j_gene: TRBJ2-7
CDR3aa: CASSLGAPNEQYF
CDR3nt: TGTGCCAGCAGCTTAGGGGCTCCTAACGAGCAGTACTTC

d_gene: TRBD2
v_gene: TRBV13
j_gene: TRBJ2-2
CDR3aa: CASSIPSGGELFF
CDR3nt: TGTGCCAGCAGCATCCCTAGCGGCGGGGAGCTGTTTTTT

d_gene: NA
v_gene: TRBV4-1
j_gene: TRBJ1-4
CDR3aa: CASSQGTGHGNEKLFF
CDR3nt: TGCGCCAGCAGCCAGGGAACAGGGCACGGTAATGAAAAACTGTTTTTT

d_gene: NA
v_gene: TRBV5-4
j_gene: TRBJ2-5
CDR3aa: CASSFEYKETQYF
CDR3nt: TGTGCCAGCAGCTTTGAGTATAAAGAGACCCAGTACTTC

d_gene: NA
v_gene: TRBV5-6
j_gene: TRBJ2-1
CDR3aa: CASSWATGSYNEQFF
CDR3nt: TGTGCCAGCAGCTGGGCGACAGGCTCCTACAATGAGCAGTTCTTC

d_gene: NA
v_gene: TRBV18
j_gene: TRBJ2-6
CDR3aa: CASSPIRGPGANVLTF
CDR3nt: TGTGCCAGCTCACCAATCAGGGGCCCTGGGGCCAACGTCCTGACTTTC

d_gene: TRBD1
v_gene: TRBV28
j_gene: TRBJ1-4
CDR3aa: CAVHRGSGPNEKLFF
CDR3nt: TGTGCCGTTCACAGGGGATCGGGTCCCAATGAAAAACTGTTTTTT

d_gene: TRBD1
v_gene: TRBV7-2
j_gene: TRBJ2-3
CDR3aa: CASSLGGQGRGGTQYF
CDR3nt: TGTGCCAGCAGCTTAGGGGGACAGGGAAGGGGGGGTACGCAGTATTTT

d_gene: NA
v_gene: TRBV19
j_gene: TRBJ1-5
CDR3aa: CASSGGLHQPQHF
CDR3nt: TGTGCCAGTAGTGGAGGGCTCCATCAGCCCCAGCATTTT

d_gene: TRBD2
v_gene: TRBV7-9
j_gene: TRBJ2-3
CDR3aa: CASSLLGGSGATSTDTQYF
CDR3nt: TGTGCCAGCAGCTTATTAGGTGGGAGCGGGGCAACAAGCACAGATACGCAGTATTTT

d_gene: NA
v_gene: TRBV25-1
j_gene: TRBJ2-5
CDR3aa: CASSEWAIGETQYF
CDR3nt: TGTGCCAGCAGTGAGTGGGCGATTGGAGAGACCCAGTACTTC

d_gene: TRBD1
v_gene: TRBV29-1
j_gene: TRBJ2-2
CDR3aa: CSATGGITGELFF
CDR3nt: TGCAGCGCCACAGGGGGCATCACCGGGGAGCTGTTTTTT

d_gene: TRBD1
v_gene: TRBV6-1
j_gene: TRBJ2-1
CDR3aa: CASSDRGQGGYNEQFF
CDR3nt: TGTGCCAGCAGTGATAGGGGACAGGGGGGCTACAATGAGCAGTTCTTC

d_gene: TRBD1
v_gene: TRBV19
j_gene: TRBJ1-5
CDR3aa: CASQNPGQGSNQPQHF
CDR3nt: TGTGCCAGTCAGAACCCGGGACAGGGAAGCAATCAGCCCCAGCATTTT

d_gene: TRBD2
v_gene: TRBV28
j_gene: TRBJ2-3
CDR3aa: CASSLIGREGRDTQYF
CDR3nt: TGTGCCAGCAGTTTAATCGGGCGGGAGGGCCGAGATACGCAGTATTTT

d_gene: NA
v_gene: TRBV11-1
j_gene: TRBJ2-7
CDR3aa: CASSSLWGGGSLVDEQYF
CDR3nt: TGTGCCAGCAGCTCCCTTTGGGGAGGAGGGTCCTTGGTGGACGAGCAGTACTTC

d_gene: TRBD1
v_gene: TRBV5-6
j_gene: TRBJ2-5
CDR3aa: CASSLVTGTGGETQYF
CDR3nt: TGTGCCAGCAGCTTGGTCACCGGGACAGGGGGTGAGACCCAGTACTTC

d_gene: TRBD2
v_gene: TRBV19
j_gene: TRBJ2-1
CDR3aa: CASSTGLVHSSYNEQFF
CDR3nt: TGTGCCAGTAGTACCGGACTAGTCCACAGCTCCTACAATGAGCAGTTCTTC

d_gene: TRBD2
v_gene: TRBV7-8
j_gene: TRBJ2-7
CDR3aa: CASSLGASGRVTYEQYF
CDR3nt: TGTGCCAGCAGCTTAGGGGCTAGCGGGAGGGTTACCTACGAGCAGTACTTC

d_gene: NA
v_gene: TRBV21-1
j_gene: TRBJ1-1
CDR3aa: CASSRSTEAFF
CDR3nt: TGTGCCAGCAGCCGGAGCACTGAAGCTTTCTTT

d_gene: TRBD1
v_gene: TRBV19
j_gene: TRBJ1-1
CDR3aa: CASSSPGQGGFNTEAFF
CDR3nt: TGTGCCAGTAGTTCCCCGGGACAGGGGGGCTTTAACACTGAAGCTTTCTTT

d_gene: TRBD2
v_gene: TRBV18
j_gene: TRBJ2-4
CDR3aa: CASSLSGTSVKDIQYF
CDR3nt: TGTGCCAGCTCGCTATCCGGGACTAGCGTCAAAGACATTCAGTACTTC

d_gene: TRBD1
v_gene: TRBV7-2
j_gene: TRBJ2-7
CDR3aa: CASSPGGYEQYF
CDR3nt: TGTGCCAGCAGCCCAGGGGGCTACGAGCAGTACTTC

d_gene: TRBD2
v_gene: TRBV11-2
j_gene: TRBJ2-1
CDR3aa: CASSLPGLAGDNEQFF
CDR3nt: TGTGCCAGCAGCTTACCTGGACTAGCGGGAGACAATGAGCAGTTCTTC

d_gene: TRBD2
v_gene: TRBV7-2
j_gene: TRBJ2-1
CDR3aa: CASSLPGGYNEQFF
CDR3nt: TGTGCCAGCAGCTTACCGGGGGGGTACAATGAGCAGTTCTTC

d_gene: TRBD2
v_gene: TRBV7-2
j_gene: TRBJ2-7
CDR3aa: CASSGRDYPYEQYF
CDR3nt: TGTGCCAGCAGCGGAAGGGACTACCCCTACGAGCAGTACTTC

d_gene: TRBD1
v_gene: TRBV7-2
j_gene: TRBJ2-7
CDR3aa: CASSVSTGDEQYF
CDR3nt: TGTGCCAGCAGCGTTTCGACAGGGGACGAGCAGTACTTC

d_gene: NA
v_gene: TRBV4-3
j_gene: TRBJ1-3
CDR3aa: CASSQAAVGGPKGSGAIYF
CDR3nt: TGCGCCAGCAGCCAAGCAGCGGTCGGGGGTCCAAAAGGTTCAGGCGCCATATATTTT

d_gene: NA
v_gene: TRBV6-5
j_gene: TRBJ2-1
CDR3aa: CASRPPGGVGNEQFF
CDR3nt: TGTGCCAGCAGACCCCCCGGAGGGGTCGGCAATGAGCAGTTCTTC

d_gene: NA
v_gene: TRBV5-1
j_gene: TRBJ2-7
CDR3aa: CASSLVESSYEQYF
CDR3nt: TGCGCCAGCAGCTTGGTAGAGAGCTCCTACGAGCAGTACTTC

d_gene: NA
v_gene: TRBV30
j_gene: TRBJ1-1
CDR3aa: CAWGAQVDTEAFF
CDR3nt: TGTGCCTGGGGGGCCCAAGTGGACACTGAAGCTTTCTTT

d_gene: TRBD2
v_gene: TRBV14
j_gene: TRBJ2-3
CDR3aa: CASSPQGLARAPDTQYF
CDR3nt: TGTGCCAGCAGCCCGCAGGGACTAGCTCGGGCTCCAGATACGCAGTATTTT

d_gene: TRBD1
v_gene: TRBV29-1
j_gene: TRBJ2-3
CDR3aa: CSVEDRQGAVDTQYF
CDR3nt: TGCAGCGTTGAAGATCGTCAGGGGGCAGTGGATACGCAGTATTTT

d_gene: TRBD1
v_gene: TRBV5-1
j_gene: TRBJ2-1
CDR3aa: CASSITGTGVDNEQFF
CDR3nt: TGCGCCAGCAGCATCACCGGGACAGGGGTAGACAATGAGCAGTTCTTC

d_gene: TRBD2
v_gene: TRBV18
j_gene: TRBJ2-3
CDR3aa: CASSPPKAGELTQYF
CDR3nt: TGTGCCAGCTCACCACCGAAAGCGGGAGAACTTACGCAGTATTTT

d_gene: NA
v_gene: TRBV7-9
j_gene: TRBJ1-1
CDR3aa: CASSFGGYTEAFF
CDR3nt: TGTGCCAGCAGCTTCGGAGGGTACACTGAAGCTTTCTTT

d_gene: TRBD2
v_gene: TRBV10-3
j_gene: TRBJ2-7
CDR3aa: CAISSTSGRPDSYEQYF
CDR3nt: TGTGCCATCAGCTCGACTAGCGGGAGGCCGGATTCCTACGAGCAGTACTTC

d_gene: TRBD1
v_gene: TRBV28
j_gene: TRBJ2-5
CDR3aa: CASRGRTGGEQETQYF
CDR3nt: TGTGCCAGCAGAGGACGGACAGGGGGGGAACAAGAGACCCAGTACTTC

d_gene: TRBD1
v_gene: TRBV4-3
j_gene: TRBJ2-7
CDR3aa: CASSQTTGMGYEQYF
CDR3nt: TGCGCCAGCAGCCAAACGACAGGGATGGGCTACGAGCAGTACTTC

d_gene: TRBD2
v_gene: TRBV9
j_gene: TRBJ2-1
CDR3aa: CASRVTSGTHEQFF
CDR3nt: TGTGCCAGCAGAGTGACTAGCGGGACACATGAGCAGTTCTTC

d_gene: TRBD2
v_gene: TRBV10-1
j_gene: TRBJ2-7
CDR3aa: CASRKGLSSSYEQYF
CDR3nt: TGCGCCAGCAGGAAGGGACTATCGAGCTCCTACGAGCAGTACTTC

d_gene: NA
v_gene: TRBV28
j_gene: TRBJ1-2
CDR3aa: CASNKLTANYGYTF
CDR3nt: TGTGCCAGCAACAAGTTGACAGCAAACTATGGCTACACCTTC

d_gene: NA
v_gene: TRBV5-1
j_gene: TRBJ2-3
CDR3aa: CASSYQGSDTQYF
CDR3nt: TGCGCCAGCAGCTATCAGGGGTCAGATACGCAGTATTTT

d_gene: NA
v_gene: TRBV7-7
j_gene: TRBJ2-5
CDR3aa: CASSLAPGAKETQYF
CDR3nt: TGTGCTAGCAGCTTAGCACCGGGAGCCAAGGAGACCCAGTACTTC

d_gene: NA
v_gene: TRBV6-5
j_gene: TRBJ1-2
CDR3aa: CASTGGNYGYTF
CDR3nt: TGTGCCAGCACCGGGGGTAACTATGGCTACACCTTC

d_gene: NA
v_gene: TRBV28
j_gene: TRBJ2-5
CDR3aa: CASSLQLASQETQYF
CDR3nt: TGTGCCAGCAGTTTACAGCTAGCGAGCCAAGAGACCCAGTACTTC

d_gene: NA
v_gene: TRBV2
j_gene: TRBJ2-5
CDR3aa: CASSEDRGLVETQYF
CDR3nt: TGTGCCAGCAGTGAAGACAGGGGACTAGTAGAGACCCAGTACTTC

d_gene: TRBD1
v_gene: TRBV29-1
j_gene: TRBJ2-7
CDR3aa: CSVVPRDREYEQYF
CDR3nt: TGCAGCGTTGTCCCGCGCGACAGGGAGTACGAGCAGTACTTC